The 12 T cell receptor beta chains presented below share a single source sample, sequenced in a study of technical replicates of blood from several donors. Sequencing used immunoSEQ multiplex PCR; TCRdb keeps in-frame clones, though not all of them. The sample contains about 80,000 clones, 91% of which appear only once. The specimen was T cells isolated from PBMCs. These receptors were obtained from a human donor in good health.

The J gene is TRBJ1-2, the V gene TRBV10-3; no clear D. Trimming left V 0 bases short and J 0 bases short, with 5 bases between. The CDR3 consists of 14 residues. Germline assignment: CDR1 ENHRY and CDR2 SYGVKD. CDR3 coding DNA: TGTGCCATCAGTGAGTCGTACTCTAACTATGGCTACACCTTC. This gives the protein CAISESYSNYGYTF.

The gene calls are TRBV10-3 and TRBJ1-1; no reliable D call. The CDR3 sequence is 14 residues long. CDR1 ENHRY and CDR2 SYGVKD come from the germline V gene. The ends were cut back, 3 bases at V and 2 bases at J, with 10 bases in the middle. CDR3 residues: CAISDSRHNTEAFF. CDR3 bases: TGTGCCATCAGTGACAGTAGACATAACACTGAAGCTTTCTTT.

The rearrangement joins TRBV4-1 to TRBJ2-7; 7 bases agree with TRBD2. This CDR3 contains 16 residues. Trimming took 4 bases from V and 5 from J; bases not matched to a gene: 14. Germline CDR1 MGHRA, CDR2 YSYEKL. CDR3 in DNA: TGCGCCAGCAGCCCACGGCACGGGGAGGGCCTCGACGAGCAGTACTTC. Translated, it gives CASSPRHGEGLDEQYF.

This rearrangement joins TRBV7-2 to TRBJ2-7; 7 bases are shared with TRBD1. The germline gives CDR1 SGHTA, CDR2 FQGNSA. Trimming at V came to 0 bases and at J to 3 bases, leaving 5 bases not matched to a gene. The CDR3 loop spans 15 amino acids. CDR3 residues: CASSLAGQAFYEQYF. Written as DNA, the CDR3 is TGTGCCAGCAGCTTAGCAGGACAGGCGTTCTACGAGCAGTACTTC.

The chain links TRBV30 to TRBJ2-3, with TRBD2 matching 9 bases. Germline loops: CDR1 GTSNPN, CDR2 SVGIG (reference sequence). CDR3 length: 15 amino acids. The ends lost 2 bases at V and 7 bases at J; junction bases unmatched: 10. In DNA, the CDR3 is TGTGCCTGGAGTCGGGGGACTAGCATTTCGTATACGCAGTATTTT. Residues: CAWSRGTSISYTQYF.

This clone was counted once. The V and J genes are TRBV6-5 and TRBJ2-5; D is perhaps TRBD2 (5 bases). Germline CDR1 and CDR2: MNHEY and SVGAGI. The CDR3 totals 11 residues. Trimming pared 9 bases from V and 5 bases from J, leaving 10 bases between. For the CDR3, the DNA is TGTGCCAGTGCGACGGGGGAGACCCAGTACTTC. Translated, it gives CASATGETQYF.

The chain employs TRBV7-6 and TRBJ2-2; 9 bases fit TRBD2. Trimming at V came to 0 bases and at J to 7 bases, leaving 3 bases not matched to a gene. CDR3 size: 15 residues. Per the germline V gene, CDR1 is SGHVS and CDR2 is FNYEAQ. For the CDR3, the DNA is TGTGCCAGCAGCTTAGCTAGCGGGAGAATCGGGGAGCTGTTTTTT. Translated: CASSLASGRIGELFF.

CDR3 loop: CASSLVEPMNTEAFF. In nucleotides, the CDR3 is TGTGCCAGCAGCTTAGTCGAGCCGATGAACACTGAAGCTTTCTTT. This chain connects TRBV7-9 to TRBJ1-1; D unclear. Looked up from germline, CDR1 is SEHNR and CDR2 is FQNEAQ (reference sequence). The CDR3 is made up of 15 amino acids. V gave up 1 base and J gave up 0 bases, with 9 bases separating them.

The V gene is TRBV14, the J gene TRBJ2-3, with TRBD1 matching 7 bases. CDR1 and CDR2 (germline): SGHDN, FVKESK. Trimming at V came to 2 bases and at J to 6 bases, leaving 5 bases not matched to a gene. This CDR3 contains 14 residues. CDR3 DNA sequence: TGTGCCAGCAGCCAACGACAGACAGGGGATACGCAGTATTTT. It specifies CASSQRQTGDTQYF. Supplemented by reference TRBV14 and TRBJ2-3, the full variable domain reads EAGVTQFPSHSVIEKGQTVTLRCDPISGHDNLYWYRRVMGKEIKFLLHFVKESKQDESGMPNNRFLAERTGGTYSTLKVQPAELEDSGVYFCASSQRQTGDTQYFGPGTRLTVL.

The chain combines TRBV10-2 with TRBJ2-3, with TRBD2 matching over 9 bases. This CDR3 has 17 residues. Per the germline V gene, CDR1 is WSHSY and CDR2 is SAAADI. The V segment lost 3 bases and the J segment 2 bases; nucleotides outside the gene matches: 9. The CDR3 protein is CASSDLTSGDPTDTQYF. CDR3 bases: TGCGCCAGCAGTGATTTGACTAGCGGTGATCCCACAGATACGCAGTATTTT.

The chain combines TRBV9 with TRBJ2-3, with D unclear. V lost 4 bases to trimming and J lost 4 bases, with 13 bases between them. The CDR3 runs to 14 residues. In germline, CDR1 is SGDLS, CDR2 YYNGEE. The CDR3 is CASSPRALADTQYF. The DNA for the CDR3 is TGTGCCAGCAGCCCCCGAGCACTCGCAGATACGCAGTATTTT.

This clone was counted between two and nine times. The chain employs TRBV9 and TRBJ2-7; TRBD2 agrees at 7 bases. Germline CDR1 is SGDLS and CDR2 is YYNGEE. This CDR3 has 15 residues. Trimming cost V 3 bases and J 3 bases; bases outside gene matches: 9. The CDR3 sequence is CASSDYSAGDYEQYF. For the CDR3, the DNA is TGTGCCAGCAGCGATTACTCGGCGGGAGACTACGAGCAGTACTTC.